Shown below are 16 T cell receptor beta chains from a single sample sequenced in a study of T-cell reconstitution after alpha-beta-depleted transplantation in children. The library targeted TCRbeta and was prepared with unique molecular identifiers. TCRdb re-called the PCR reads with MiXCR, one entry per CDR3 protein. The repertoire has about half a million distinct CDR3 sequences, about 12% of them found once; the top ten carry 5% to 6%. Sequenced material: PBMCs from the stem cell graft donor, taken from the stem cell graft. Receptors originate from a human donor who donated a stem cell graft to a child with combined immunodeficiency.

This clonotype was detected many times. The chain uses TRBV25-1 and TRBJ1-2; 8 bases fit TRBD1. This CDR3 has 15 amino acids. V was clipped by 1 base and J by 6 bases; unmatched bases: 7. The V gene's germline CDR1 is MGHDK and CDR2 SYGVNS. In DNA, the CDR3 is TGTGCCAGCAGTGAATGGGGACAGGACTGGGATGGCTACACCTTC. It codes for CASSEWGQDWDGYTF.

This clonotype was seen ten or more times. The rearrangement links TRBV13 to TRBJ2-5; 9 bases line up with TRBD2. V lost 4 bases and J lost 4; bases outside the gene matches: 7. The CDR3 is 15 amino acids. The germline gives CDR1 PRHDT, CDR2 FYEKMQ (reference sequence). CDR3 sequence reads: CASSYVAGEGETQYF. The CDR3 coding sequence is TGTGCCAGCAGCTACGTAGCGGGAGAGGGAGAGACCCAGTACTTC.

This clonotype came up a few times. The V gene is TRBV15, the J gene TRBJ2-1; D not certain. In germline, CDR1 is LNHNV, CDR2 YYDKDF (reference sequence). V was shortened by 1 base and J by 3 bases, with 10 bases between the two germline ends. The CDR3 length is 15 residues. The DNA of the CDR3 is TGTGCCACCAGCAGAGGGTCGGGCGGCTACAATGAGCAGTTCTTC. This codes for CATSRGSGGYNEQFF.

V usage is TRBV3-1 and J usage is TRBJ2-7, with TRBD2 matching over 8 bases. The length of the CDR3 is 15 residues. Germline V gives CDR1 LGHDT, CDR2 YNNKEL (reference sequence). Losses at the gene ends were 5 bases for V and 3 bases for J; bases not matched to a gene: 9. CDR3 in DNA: TGTGCCAGCAGCGCCCCGGGGCGGGAGGTCTACGAGCAGTACTTC. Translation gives CASSAPGREVYEQYF.

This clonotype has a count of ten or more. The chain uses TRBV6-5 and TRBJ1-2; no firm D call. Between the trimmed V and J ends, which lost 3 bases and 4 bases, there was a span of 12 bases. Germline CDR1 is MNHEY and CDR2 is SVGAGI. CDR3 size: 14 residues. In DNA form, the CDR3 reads TGTGCCAGCAGTTATATTCGGGAATTCTATGGCTACACCTTC. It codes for CASSYIREFYGYTF.

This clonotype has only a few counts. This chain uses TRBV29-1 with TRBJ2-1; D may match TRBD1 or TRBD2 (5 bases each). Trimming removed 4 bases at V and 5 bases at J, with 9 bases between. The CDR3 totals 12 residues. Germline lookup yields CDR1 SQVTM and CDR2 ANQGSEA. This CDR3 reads CSVGVGDNEQFF. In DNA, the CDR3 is TGCAGCGTTGGTGTGGGGGACAATGAGCAGTTCTTC.

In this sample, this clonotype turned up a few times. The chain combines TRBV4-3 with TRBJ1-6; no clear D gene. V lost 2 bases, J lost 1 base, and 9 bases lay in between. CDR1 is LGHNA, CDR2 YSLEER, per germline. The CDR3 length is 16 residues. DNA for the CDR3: TGCGCCAGCAGCCAAACGGGAGAGTCCTATAATTCACCCCTCCACTTT. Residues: CASSQTGESYNSPLHF.

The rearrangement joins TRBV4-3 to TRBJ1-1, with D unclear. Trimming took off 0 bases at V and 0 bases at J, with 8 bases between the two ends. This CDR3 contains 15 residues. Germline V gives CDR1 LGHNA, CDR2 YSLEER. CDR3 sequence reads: CASSQDPIMNTEAFF. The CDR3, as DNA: TGCGCCAGCAGCCAAGACCCGATCATGAACACTGAAGCTTTCTTT.

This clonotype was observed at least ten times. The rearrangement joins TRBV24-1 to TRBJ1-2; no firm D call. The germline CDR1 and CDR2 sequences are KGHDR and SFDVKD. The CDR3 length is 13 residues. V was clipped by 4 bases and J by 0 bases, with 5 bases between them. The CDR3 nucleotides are TGTGCCACCAGTGAACAGCCTAACTATGGCTACACCTTC. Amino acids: CATSEQPNYGYTF.

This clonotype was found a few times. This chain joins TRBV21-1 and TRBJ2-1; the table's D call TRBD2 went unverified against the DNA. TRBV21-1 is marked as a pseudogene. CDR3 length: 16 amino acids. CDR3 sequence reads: CASSRRLAGAHNEQFF. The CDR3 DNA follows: TGTGCCAGCAGCAGGAGACTAGCGGGGGCCCACAATGAGCAGTTCTTC.

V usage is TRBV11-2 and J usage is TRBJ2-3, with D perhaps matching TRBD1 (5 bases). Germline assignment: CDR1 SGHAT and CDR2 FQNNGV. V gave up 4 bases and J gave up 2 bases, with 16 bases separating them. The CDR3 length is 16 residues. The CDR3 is CASSSLQGKATDTQYF. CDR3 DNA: TGTGCCAGCAGCTCCCTCCAGGGTAAGGCCACAGATACGCAGTATTTT. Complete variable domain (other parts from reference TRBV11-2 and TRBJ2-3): EAGVAQSPRYKIIEKRQSVAFWCNPISGHATLYWYQQILGQGPKLLIQFQNNGVVDDSQLPKDRFSAERLKGVDSTLKIQPAKLEDSAVYLCASSSLQGKATDTQYFGPGTRLTVL.

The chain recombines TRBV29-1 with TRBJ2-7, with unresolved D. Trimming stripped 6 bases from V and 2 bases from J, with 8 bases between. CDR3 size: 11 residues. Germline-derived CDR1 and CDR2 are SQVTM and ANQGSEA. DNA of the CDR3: TGCAGCGTCTTGAATGCCTACGAGCAGTACTTC. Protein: CSVLNAYEQYF.

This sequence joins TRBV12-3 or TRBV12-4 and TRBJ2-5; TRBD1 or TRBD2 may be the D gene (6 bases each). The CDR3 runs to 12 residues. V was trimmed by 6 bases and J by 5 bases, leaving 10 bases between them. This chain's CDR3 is CASSRGRETQYF. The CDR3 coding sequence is TGTGCCAGCAGCCGGGGGCGGGAGACCCAGTACTTC.

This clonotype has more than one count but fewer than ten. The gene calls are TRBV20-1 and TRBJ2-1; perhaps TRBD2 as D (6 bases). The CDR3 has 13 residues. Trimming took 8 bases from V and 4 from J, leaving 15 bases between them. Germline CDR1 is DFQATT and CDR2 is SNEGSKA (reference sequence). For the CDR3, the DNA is TGCAGTACCTCTCGGGGGAGGTACAATGAGCAGTTCTTC. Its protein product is CSTSRGRYNEQFF.

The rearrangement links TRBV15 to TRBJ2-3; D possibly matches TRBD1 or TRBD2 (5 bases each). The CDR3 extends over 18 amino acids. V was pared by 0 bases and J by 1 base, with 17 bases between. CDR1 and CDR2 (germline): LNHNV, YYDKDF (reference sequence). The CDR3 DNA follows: TGTGCCACCAGCAGAGATCTGGGCAGGGACCCCCGCACAGATACGCAGTATTTT. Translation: CATSRDLGRDPRTDTQYF.

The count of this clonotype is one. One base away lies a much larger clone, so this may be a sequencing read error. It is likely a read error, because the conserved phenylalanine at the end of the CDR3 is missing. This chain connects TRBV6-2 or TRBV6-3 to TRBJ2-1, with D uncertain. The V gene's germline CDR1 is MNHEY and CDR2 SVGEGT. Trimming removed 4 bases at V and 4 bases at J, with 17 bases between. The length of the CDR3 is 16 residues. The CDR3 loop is CASSFYMAGPYNEQFY. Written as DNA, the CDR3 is TGTGCCAGCAGTTTCTATATGGCCGGACCGTACAATGAGCAGTTCTAC.